This section outlines one T cell receptor beta chain sequence together with its context. Its specificity is unknown. Per the germline V gene, CDR1 is MNHEY and CDR2 is SVGAGI. V dropped 6 bases and J dropped 5 bases, with 13 bases sitting between them. The CDR3 runs 13 residues. The sample belongs to a study of shared clonotypes between healthy human individuals. TCRdb keeps only in-frame clones here, not all; method: immunoSEQ multiplex PCR. The table lists roughly 530,000 clones, 90% to 97% of them singletons. Whole-study results and caveats: Among non-shared clonotypes, generation probabilities were lower than among those shared by all four donors.

The clonotype originates from a woman in her twenties or thirties in good health. The sequencing sample was made of naive CD4+ T cells sorted from blood. Subset defined: CD45RA+ positively selected. The chain carries TRBV6-5 and TRBJ1-2; maybe TRBD1 (5 bases). Here the CDR3 reads CASSPGTEYGYTF. The DNA for the CDR3 is TGTGCCAGCAGCCCAGGGACGGAATATGGCTACACCTTC.